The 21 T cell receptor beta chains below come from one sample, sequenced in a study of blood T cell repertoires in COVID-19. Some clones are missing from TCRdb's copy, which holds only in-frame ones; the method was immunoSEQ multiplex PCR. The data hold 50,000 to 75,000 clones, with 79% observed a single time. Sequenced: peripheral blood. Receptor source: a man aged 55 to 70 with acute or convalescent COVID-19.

The CDR3 loop is CASSANLAQETQYF. For the CDR3, the DNA is TGTGCCAGCAGCGCGAACCTAGCCCAAGAGACCCAGTACTTC. V and J are TRBV9 and TRBJ2-5; D is possibly TRBD2 (5 bases). Germline CDR1 and CDR2: SGDLS and YYNGEE. With 3 bases removed from V and 1 base from J, the gap between germline ends came to 10 bases. The CDR3 is 14 amino acids.

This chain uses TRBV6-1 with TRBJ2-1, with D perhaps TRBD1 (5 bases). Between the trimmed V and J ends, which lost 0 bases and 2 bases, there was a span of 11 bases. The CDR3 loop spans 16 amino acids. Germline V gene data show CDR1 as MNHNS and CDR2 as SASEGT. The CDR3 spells CASSEAGDRAYNEQFF. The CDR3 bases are TGTGCCAGCAGTGAAGCAGGAGACAGAGCCTACAATGAGCAGTTCTTC.

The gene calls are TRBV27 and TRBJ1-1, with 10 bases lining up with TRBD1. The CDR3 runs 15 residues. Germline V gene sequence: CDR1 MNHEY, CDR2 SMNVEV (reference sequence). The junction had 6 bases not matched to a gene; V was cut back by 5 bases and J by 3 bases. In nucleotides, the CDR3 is TGTGCCAGCAGTGTACCGGGACAGGGGCACACTGAAGCTTTCTTT. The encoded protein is CASSVPGQGHTEAFF.

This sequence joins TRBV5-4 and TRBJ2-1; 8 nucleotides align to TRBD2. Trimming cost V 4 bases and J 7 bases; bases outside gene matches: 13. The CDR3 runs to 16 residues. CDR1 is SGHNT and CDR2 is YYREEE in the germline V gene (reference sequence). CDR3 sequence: CASSPDGLAGRNEQFF. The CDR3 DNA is TGTGCCAGCAGCCCGGACGGACTAGCCGGGAGGAATGAGCAGTTCTTC.

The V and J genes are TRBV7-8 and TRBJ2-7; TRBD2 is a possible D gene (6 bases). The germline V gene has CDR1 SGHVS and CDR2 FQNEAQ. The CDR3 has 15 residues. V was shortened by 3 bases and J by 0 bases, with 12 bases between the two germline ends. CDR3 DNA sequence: TGTGCCAGCAGCTTTATCGGGGGTAGCTCCTACGAGCAGTACTTC. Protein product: CASSFIGGSSYEQYF.

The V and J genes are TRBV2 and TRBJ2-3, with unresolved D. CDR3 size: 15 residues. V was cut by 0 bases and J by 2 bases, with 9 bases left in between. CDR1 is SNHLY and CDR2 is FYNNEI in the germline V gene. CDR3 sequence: CASSEALQSTDTQYF. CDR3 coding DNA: TGTGCCAGCAGTGAAGCGCTGCAGTCCACAGATACGCAGTATTTT. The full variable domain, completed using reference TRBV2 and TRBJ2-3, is EPEVTQTPSHQVTQMGQEVILRCVPISNHLYFYWYRQILGQKVEFLVSFYNNEISEKSEIFDDQFSVERPDGSNFTLKIRSTKLEDSAMYFCASSEALQSTDTQYFGPGTRLTVL.

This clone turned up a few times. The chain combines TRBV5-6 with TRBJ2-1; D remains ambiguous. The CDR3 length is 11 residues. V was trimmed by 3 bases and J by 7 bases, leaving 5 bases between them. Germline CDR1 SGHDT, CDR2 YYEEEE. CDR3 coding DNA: TGTGCCAGCAGCTACTGGAATGAGCAGTTCTTC. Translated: CASSYWNEQFF. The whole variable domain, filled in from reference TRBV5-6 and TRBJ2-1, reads DAGVTQSPTHLIKTRGQQVTLRCSPKSGHDTVSWYQQALGQGPQFIFQYYEEEERQRGNFPDRFSGHQFPNYSSELNVNALLLGDSALYLCASSYWNEQFFGPGTRLTVL.

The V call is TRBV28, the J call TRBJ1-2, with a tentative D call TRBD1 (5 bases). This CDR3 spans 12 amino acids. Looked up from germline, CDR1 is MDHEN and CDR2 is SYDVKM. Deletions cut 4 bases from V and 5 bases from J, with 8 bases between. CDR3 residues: CASSYGGYGYTF. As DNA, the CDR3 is TGTGCCAGCAGTTATGGGGGGTATGGCTACACCTTC.

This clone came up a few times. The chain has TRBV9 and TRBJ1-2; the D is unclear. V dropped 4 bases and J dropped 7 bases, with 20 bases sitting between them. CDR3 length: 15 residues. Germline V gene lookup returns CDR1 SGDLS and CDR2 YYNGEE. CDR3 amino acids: CASSPTPLDFGGYTF. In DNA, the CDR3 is TGTGCCAGCAGCCCCACCCCTCTTGACTTCGGTGGCTACACCTTC.

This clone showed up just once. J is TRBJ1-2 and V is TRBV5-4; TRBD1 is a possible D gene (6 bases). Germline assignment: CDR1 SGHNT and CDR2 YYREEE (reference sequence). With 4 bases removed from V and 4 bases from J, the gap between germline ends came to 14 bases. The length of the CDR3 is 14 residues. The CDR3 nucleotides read TGTGCCAGCAGCGTCCTCCAGGGGACCTATGGCTACACCTTC. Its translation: CASSVLQGTYGYTF.

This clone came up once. The CDR3 bases are TGTGCCACCAGCAGAGAGGCCAGGGGAATTCAGCCCCAGCATTTT. This codes for CATSREARGIQPQHF. The chain carries TRBV15 and TRBJ1-5, with D maybe TRBD1 (6 bases). The CDR3 is made up of 15 amino acids. Germline V CDR1 and CDR2: LNHNV, YYDKDF (reference sequence). Between the trimmed V and J ends, which lost 0 bases and 6 bases, there was a span of 12 bases.

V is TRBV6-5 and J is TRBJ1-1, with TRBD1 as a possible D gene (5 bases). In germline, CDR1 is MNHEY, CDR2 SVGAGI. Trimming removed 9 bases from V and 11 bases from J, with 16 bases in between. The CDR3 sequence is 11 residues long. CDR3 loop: CASTTGQRAFF. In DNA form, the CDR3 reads TGTGCCAGTACAACAGGCCAGAGGGCTTTCTTT.

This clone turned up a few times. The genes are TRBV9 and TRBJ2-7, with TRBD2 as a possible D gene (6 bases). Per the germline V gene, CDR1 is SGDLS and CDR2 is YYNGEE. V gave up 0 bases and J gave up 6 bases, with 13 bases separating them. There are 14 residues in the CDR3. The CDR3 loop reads CASSVAPGRSEQYF. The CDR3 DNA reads TGTGCCAGCAGCGTAGCGCCCGGGAGAAGCGAGCAGTACTTC.

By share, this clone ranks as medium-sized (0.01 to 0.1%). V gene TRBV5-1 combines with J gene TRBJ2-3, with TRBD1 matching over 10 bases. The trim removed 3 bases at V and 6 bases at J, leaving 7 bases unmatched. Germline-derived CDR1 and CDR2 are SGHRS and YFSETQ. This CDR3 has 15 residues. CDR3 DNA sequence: TGCGCCAGCAGCTCCCGGACAGGGGGATATGATACGCAGTATTTT. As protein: CASSSRTGGYDTQYF.

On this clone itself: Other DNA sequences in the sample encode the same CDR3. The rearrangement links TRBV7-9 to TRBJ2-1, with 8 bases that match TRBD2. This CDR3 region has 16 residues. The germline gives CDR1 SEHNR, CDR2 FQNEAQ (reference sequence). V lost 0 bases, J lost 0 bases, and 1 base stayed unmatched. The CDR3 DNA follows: TGTGCCAGCAGCTTAGCGCTAGCGGGCTCCTACAATGAGCAGTTCTTC. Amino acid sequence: CASSLALAGSYNEQFF.

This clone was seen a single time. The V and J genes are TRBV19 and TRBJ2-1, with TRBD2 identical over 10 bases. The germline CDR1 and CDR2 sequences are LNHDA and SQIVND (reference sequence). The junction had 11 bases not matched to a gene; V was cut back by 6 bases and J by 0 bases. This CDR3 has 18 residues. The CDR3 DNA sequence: TGTGCCAGTAGGGGGGGGAGGACTAGCGGTAGCTCCTACAATGAGCAGTTCTTC. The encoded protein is CASRGGRTSGSSYNEQFF.

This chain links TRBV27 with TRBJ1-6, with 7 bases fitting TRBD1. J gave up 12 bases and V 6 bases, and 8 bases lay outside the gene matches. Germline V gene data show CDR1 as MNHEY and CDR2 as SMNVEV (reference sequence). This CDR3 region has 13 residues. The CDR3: CASSSGTAEPLHF. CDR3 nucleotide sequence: TGTGCCAGCAGCTCCGGGACAGCCGAACCCCTCCACTTT.

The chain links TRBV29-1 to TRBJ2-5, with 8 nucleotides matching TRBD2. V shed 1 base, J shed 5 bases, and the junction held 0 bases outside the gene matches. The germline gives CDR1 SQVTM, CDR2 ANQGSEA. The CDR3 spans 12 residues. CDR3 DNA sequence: TGCAGCGTTGAAGTAGCGGGGGAGACCCAGTACTTC. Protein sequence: CSVEVAGETQYF. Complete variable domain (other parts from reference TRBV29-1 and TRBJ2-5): SAVISQKPSRDICQRGTSLTIQCQVDSQVTMMFWYRQQPGQSLTLIATANQGSEATYESGFVIDKFPISRPNLTFSTLTVSNMSPEDSSIYLCSVEVAGETQYFGPGTRLLVL.

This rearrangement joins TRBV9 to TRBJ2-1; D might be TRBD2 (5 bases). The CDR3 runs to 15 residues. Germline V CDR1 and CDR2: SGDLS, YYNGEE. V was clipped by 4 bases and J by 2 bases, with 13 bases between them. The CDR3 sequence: CASSPEAGTYNEQFF. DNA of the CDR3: TGTGCCAGCAGCCCAGAGGCGGGTACCTACAATGAGCAGTTCTTC.

The CDR3 region is CASSSPGGSNTEAFF. DNA for the CDR3: TGTGCCAGCAGTTCCCCGGGGGGTTCGAACACTGAAGCTTTCTTT. The V call is TRBV28, the J call TRBJ1-1, with D tentatively TRBD1 (5 bases). V was cut by 4 bases and J by 1 base, with 13 bases left in between. CDR1 is MDHEN, CDR2 SYDVKM, per germline. CDR3 length: 15 amino acids.

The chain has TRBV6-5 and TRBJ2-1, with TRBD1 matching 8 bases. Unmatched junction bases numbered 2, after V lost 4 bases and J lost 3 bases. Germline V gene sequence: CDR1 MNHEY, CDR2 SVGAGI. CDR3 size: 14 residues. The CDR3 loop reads CASSSGQGYNEQFF. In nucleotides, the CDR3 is TGTGCCAGCAGTTCAGGACAGGGCTACAATGAGCAGTTCTTC.